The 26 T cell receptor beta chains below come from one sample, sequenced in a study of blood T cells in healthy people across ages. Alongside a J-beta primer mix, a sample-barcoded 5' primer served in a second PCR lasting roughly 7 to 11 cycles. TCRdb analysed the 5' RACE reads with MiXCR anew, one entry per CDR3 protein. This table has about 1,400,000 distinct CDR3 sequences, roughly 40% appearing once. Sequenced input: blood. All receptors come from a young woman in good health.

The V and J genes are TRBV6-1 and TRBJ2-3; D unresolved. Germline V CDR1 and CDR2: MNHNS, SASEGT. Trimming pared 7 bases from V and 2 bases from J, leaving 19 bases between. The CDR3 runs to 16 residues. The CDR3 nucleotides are TGTGCCAGCAAAATTTCCCCGCGGACCCACACAGATACGCAGTATTTT. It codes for CASKISPRTHTDTQYF.

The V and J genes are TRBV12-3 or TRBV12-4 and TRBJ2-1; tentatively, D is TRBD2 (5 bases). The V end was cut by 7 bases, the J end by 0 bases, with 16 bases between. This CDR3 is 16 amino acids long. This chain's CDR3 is CASTPSRTGSYNEQFF. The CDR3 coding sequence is TGTGCCAGCACCCCTAGCCGGACTGGCTCCTACAATGAGCAGTTCTTC.

In DNA, the CDR3 is TGTGCCAGCAGGGTCGTGGTCGGCACAGATACGCAGTATTTT. Translating gives CASRVVVGTDTQYF. This chain links TRBV7-3 with TRBJ2-3; D not certain. CDR1 is SGHTA and CDR2 is FQGTGA in the germline V gene. The V gene lost 6 bases and the J gene lost 1 base, with 11 bases spanning the gap. The CDR3 sequence is 14 residues long.

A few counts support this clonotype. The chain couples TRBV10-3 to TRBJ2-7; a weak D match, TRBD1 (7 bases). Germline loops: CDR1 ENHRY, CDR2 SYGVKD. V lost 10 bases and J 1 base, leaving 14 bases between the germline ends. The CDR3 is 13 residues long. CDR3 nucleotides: TGTGCCACCAGGGGGGAAATGTCCTACGAGCAGTACTTC. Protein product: CATRGEMSYEQYF.

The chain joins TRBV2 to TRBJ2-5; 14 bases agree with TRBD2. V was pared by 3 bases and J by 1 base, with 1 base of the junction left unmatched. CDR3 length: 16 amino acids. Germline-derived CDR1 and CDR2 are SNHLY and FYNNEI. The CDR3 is CASSDGTSGSQETQYF. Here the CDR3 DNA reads TGTGCCAGCAGTGACGGGACTAGCGGGAGCCAAGAGACCCAGTACTTC. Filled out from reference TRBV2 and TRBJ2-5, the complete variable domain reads EPEVTQTPSHQVTQMGQEVILRCVPISNHLYFYWYRQILGQKVEFLVSFYNNEISEKSEIFDDQFSVERPDGSNFTLKIRSTKLEDSAMYFCASSDGTSGSQETQYFGPGTRLLVL.

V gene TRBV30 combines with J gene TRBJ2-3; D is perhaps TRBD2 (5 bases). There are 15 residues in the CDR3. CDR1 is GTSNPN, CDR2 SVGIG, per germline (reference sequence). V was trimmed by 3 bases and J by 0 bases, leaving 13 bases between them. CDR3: CAWRGDWLSTDTQYF. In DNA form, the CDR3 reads TGTGCCTGGAGGGGAGACTGGCTTAGCACAGATACGCAGTATTTT.

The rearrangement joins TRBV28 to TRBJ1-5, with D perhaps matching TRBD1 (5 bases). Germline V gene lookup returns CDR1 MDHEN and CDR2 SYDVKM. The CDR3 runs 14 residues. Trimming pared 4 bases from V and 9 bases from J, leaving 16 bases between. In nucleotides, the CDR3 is TGTGCCAGCAGTTCTGTTACCGGGGCAGGGCCCCAGCATTTT. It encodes CASSSVTGAGPQHF.

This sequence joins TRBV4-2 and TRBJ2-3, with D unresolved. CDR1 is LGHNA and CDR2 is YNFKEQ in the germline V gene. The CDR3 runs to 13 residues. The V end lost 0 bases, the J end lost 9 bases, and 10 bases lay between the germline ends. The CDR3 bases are TGTGCCAGCAGCCAAGATCTGGAGAAGACGCAGTATTTT. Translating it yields CASSQDLEKTQYF.

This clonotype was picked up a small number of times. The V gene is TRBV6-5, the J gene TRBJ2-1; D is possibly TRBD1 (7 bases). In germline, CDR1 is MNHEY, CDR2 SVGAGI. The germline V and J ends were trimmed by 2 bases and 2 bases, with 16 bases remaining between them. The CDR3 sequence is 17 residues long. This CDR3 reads CASSYTSTGRTYNEQFF. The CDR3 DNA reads TGTGCCAGCAGTTACACCTCGACAGGGAGGACCTACAATGAGCAGTTCTTC.

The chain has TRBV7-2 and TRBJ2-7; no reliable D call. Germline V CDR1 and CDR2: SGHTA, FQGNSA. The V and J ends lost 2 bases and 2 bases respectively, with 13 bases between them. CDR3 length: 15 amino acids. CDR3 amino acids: CASSLLGQPAYEQYF. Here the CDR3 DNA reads TGTGCCAGCAGCTTACTCGGGCAGCCCGCCTACGAGCAGTACTTC.

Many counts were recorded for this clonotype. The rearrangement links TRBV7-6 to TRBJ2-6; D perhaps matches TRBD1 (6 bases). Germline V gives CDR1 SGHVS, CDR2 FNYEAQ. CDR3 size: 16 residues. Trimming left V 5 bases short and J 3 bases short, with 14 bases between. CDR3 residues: CASSLEQGYGANVLTF. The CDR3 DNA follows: TGTGCCAGCAGCCTCGAACAGGGTTATGGGGCCAACGTCCTGACTTTC. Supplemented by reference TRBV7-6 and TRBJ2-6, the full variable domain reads GAGVSQSPRYKVTKRGQDVALRCDPISGHVSLYWYRQALGQGPEFLTYFNYEAQQDKSGLPNDRFSAERPEGSISTLTIQRTEQRDSAMYRCASSLEQGYGANVLTFGAGSRLTVL.

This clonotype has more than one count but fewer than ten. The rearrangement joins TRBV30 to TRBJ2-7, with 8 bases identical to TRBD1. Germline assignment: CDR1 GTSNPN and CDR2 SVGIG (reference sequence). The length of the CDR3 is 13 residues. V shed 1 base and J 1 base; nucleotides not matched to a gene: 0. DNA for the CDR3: TGTGCCTGGAGTGGGACAGGGTCCTACGAGCAGTACTTC. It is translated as CAWSGTGSYEQYF.

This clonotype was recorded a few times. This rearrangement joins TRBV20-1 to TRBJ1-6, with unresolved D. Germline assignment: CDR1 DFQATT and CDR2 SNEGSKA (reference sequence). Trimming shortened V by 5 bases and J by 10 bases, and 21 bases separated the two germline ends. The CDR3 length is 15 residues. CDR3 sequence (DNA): TGCAGTGCTTCGGCCTCCGGCGTACTAAGATCACCCCTCCACTTT. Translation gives CSASASGVLRSPLHF.

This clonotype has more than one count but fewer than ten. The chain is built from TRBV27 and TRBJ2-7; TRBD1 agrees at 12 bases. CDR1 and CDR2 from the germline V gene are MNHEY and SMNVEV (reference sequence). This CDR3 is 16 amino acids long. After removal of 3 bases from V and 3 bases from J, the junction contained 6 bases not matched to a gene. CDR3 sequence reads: CASSLGTGGTIYEQYF. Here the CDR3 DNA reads TGTGCCAGCAGTTTGGGGACAGGGGGCACCATCTACGAGCAGTACTTC.

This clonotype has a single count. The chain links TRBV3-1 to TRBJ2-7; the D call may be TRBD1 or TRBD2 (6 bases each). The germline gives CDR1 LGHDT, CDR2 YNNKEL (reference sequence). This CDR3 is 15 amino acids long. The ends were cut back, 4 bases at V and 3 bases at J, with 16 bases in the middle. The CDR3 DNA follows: TGTGCCAGCAGCCTCCGCGGAGGGGGTGACTACGAGCAGTACTTC. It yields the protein CASSLRGGGDYEQYF.

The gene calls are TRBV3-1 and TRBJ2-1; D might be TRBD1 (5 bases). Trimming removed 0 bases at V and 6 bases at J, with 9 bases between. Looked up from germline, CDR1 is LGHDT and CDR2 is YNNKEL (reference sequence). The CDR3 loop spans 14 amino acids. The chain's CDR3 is CASSQDPTVNEQFF. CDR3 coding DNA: TGTGCCAGCAGCCAAGATCCGACAGTCAATGAGCAGTTCTTC.

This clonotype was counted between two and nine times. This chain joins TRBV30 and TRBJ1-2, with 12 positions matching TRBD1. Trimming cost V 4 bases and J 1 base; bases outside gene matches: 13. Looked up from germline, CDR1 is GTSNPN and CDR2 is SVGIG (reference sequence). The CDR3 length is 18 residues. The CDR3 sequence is CAWMGDRGHRIDNYGYTF. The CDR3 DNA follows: TGTGCCTGGATGGGGGACAGGGGGCATCGAATCGATAACTATGGCTACACCTTC.

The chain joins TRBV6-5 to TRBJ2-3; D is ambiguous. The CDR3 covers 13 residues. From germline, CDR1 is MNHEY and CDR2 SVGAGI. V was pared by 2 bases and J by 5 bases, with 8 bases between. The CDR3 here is CASSYGYKDTQYF. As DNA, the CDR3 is TGTGCCAGCAGTTACGGGTATAAAGATACGCAGTATTTT.

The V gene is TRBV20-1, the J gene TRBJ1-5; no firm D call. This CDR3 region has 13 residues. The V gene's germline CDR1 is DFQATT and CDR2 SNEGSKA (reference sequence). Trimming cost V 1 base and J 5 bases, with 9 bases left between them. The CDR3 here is CSARGSLDQPQHF. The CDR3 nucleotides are TGCAGTGCTAGAGGGAGTCTTGATCAGCCCCAGCATTTT.

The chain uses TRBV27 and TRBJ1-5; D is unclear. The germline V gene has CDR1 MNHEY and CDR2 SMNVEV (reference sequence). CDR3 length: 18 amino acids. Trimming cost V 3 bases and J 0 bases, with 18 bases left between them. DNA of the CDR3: TGTGCCAGCAGTTTGACCTTCGGGCCGCCATATAGCAATCAGCCCCAGCATTTT. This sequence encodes CASSLTFGPPYSNQPQHF.

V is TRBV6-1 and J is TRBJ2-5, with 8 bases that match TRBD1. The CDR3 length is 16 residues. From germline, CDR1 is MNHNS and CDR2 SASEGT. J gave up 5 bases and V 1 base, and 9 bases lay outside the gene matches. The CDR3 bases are TGTGCCAGCAGTGAAGAAGGCAGGGGGCGGGCGGAGACCCAGTACTTC. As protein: CASSEEGRGRAETQYF.

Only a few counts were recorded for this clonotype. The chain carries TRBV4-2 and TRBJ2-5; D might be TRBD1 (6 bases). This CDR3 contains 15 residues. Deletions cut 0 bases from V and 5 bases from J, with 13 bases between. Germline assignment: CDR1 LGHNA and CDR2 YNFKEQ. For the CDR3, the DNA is TGTGCCAGCAGCCAAGAATTTCTCCAGGGGGAGACCCAGTACTTC. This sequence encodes CASSQEFLQGETQYF.

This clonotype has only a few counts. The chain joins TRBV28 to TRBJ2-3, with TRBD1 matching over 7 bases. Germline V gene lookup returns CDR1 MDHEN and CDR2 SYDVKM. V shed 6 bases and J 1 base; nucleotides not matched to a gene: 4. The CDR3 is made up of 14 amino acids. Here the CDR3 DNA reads TGTGCCAGCAGCAGGGGGAGACGCACAGATACGCAGTATTTT. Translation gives CASSRGRRTDTQYF.

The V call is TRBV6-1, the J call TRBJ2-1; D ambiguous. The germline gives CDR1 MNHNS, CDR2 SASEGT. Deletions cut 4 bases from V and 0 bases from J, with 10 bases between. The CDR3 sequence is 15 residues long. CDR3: CASSVWQDSYNEQFF. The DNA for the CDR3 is TGTGCCAGCAGTGTGTGGCAGGACTCCTACAATGAGCAGTTCTTC.

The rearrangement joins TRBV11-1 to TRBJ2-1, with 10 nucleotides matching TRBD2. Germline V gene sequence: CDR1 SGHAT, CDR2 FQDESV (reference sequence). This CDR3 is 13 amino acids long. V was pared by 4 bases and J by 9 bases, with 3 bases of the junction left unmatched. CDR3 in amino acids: CASSWSSGSEQFF. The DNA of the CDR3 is TGTGCCAGCAGCTGGTCTAGCGGGAGTGAGCAGTTCTTC.

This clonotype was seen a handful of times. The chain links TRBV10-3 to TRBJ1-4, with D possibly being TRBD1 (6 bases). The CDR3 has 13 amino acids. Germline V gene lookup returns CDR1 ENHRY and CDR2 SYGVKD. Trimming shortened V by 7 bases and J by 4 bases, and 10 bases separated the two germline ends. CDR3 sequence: CAIIGGRNEKLFF. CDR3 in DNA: TGTGCCATCATTGGGGGGCGTAATGAAAAACTGTTTTTT.